What follows are 7 T cell receptor beta chains derived from one specimen sequenced in a study of blood T cell repertoires in COVID-19. Libraries were prepared by immunoSEQ multiplex PCR; TCRdb keeps only in-frame clonotypes and omits some of them. The table records 90,000 to 150,000 clones, 65% to 90% of them present only once. The sample was peripheral blood. These receptors were collected from an elderly man with acute or convalescent COVID-19.

This chain links TRBV5-1 with TRBJ1-4, with TRBD1 as a possible D gene (6 bases). The V end lost 4 bases, the J end lost 0 bases, and 10 bases lay between the germline ends. Per germline, CDR1 SGHRS and CDR2 YFSETQ. The CDR3 has 15 residues. In DNA form, the CDR3 reads TGCGCCAGCAGCCCGGGACACTCAACTAATGAAAAACTGTTTTTT. Its protein product is CASSPGHSTNEKLFF.

Comments on this clone: A junction end diverges from the germline sequence, so it may reflect a read error. The V gene is TRBV6-1, the J gene TRBJ2-7; the match to TRBD1 covers 8 bases. CDR3 size: 14 residues. Germline values: CDR1 MNHNS, CDR2 SASEGT. The CDR3: CAGREGQGPYEQYF. The CDR3 DNA follows: TGTGCCGGCAGGGAAGGACAGGGACCCTACGAGCAGTACTTC.

The chain links TRBV5-4 to TRBJ1-2; 8 nucleotides line up with TRBD1. Germline assignment: CDR1 SGHNT and CDR2 YYREEE (reference sequence). V shed 3 bases, J shed 4 bases, and the junction held 5 bases outside the gene matches. There are 14 residues in the CDR3. The CDR3 region has the DNA TGTGCCAGCAGCTACGAAGACAGGGGCTATGGCTACACCTTC. It is translated as CASSYEDRGYGYTF.

V and J are TRBV19 and TRBJ1-3; no definite D call. CDR3 length: 15 amino acids. Germline V gene data show CDR1 as LNHDA and CDR2 as SQIVND (reference sequence). V was trimmed by 4 bases and J by 1 base, leaving 11 bases between them. CDR3 amino acids: CASSNIYPSGNTIYF. DNA of the CDR3: TGTGCCAGTAGTAACATTTACCCATCTGGAAACACCATATATTTT.

The chain combines TRBV5-5 with TRBJ1-2; D is unclear. V dropped 0 bases and J dropped 4 bases, with 13 bases sitting between them. Germline V CDR1 and CDR2: SGHKS, YYEKEE (reference sequence). CDR3 length: 15 amino acids. In nucleotides, the CDR3 is TGTGCCAGCAGCTTGGAGTGGTGGGCAGGCTATGGCTACACCTTC. This codes for CASSLEWWAGYGYTF.

The V and J genes are TRBV18 and TRBJ2-4; TRBD1 matches 8 bases. This CDR3 is 17 amino acids long. V lost 5 bases to trimming and J lost 1 base; unmatched junction nucleotides: 10. Germline V lookup: CDR1 KGHSH, CDR2 LQKENI. The DNA of the CDR3 is TGTGCCAGCTCAAAGACAGGGGACTGGGGGGCCAAAAACATTCAGTACTTC. Its translation: CASSKTGDWGAKNIQYF.

This clone turned up a few times. The CDR3 region is CASSPGQGNEKLFF. CDR3 DNA: TGTGCCAGCAGCCCCGGTCAGGGGAATGAAAAACTGTTTTTT. This rearrangement joins TRBV9 to TRBJ1-4, with D perhaps TRBD1 (6 bases). This CDR3 comprises 14 residues. V was trimmed by 4 bases and J by 5 bases, leaving 12 bases between them. Germline CDR1 reads SGDLS; CDR2 reads YYNGEE.